The 7 T cell receptor beta chains presented below share a single source sample, sequenced in a study of blood T cell repertoires in COVID-19. Sequencing used immunoSEQ multiplex PCR; TCRdb keeps in-frame clones, though not all of them. In the table there are about 400,000 clones, around nine tenths of which are singletons. Sample: peripheral blood. These receptors were collected from a human donor in a cohort sampled during active COVID-19.

The DNA of the CDR3 is TGTGCCAGCAGTTCAGTGGGCAACCGGGGGAACACTGAAGCTTTCTTT. As protein: CASSSVGNRGNTEAFF. The chain employs TRBV27 and TRBJ1-1; no firm D call. The CDR3 has 16 amino acids. CDR1 and CDR2 (germline): MNHEY, SMNVEV (reference sequence). V was cut by 4 bases and J by 1 base, with 16 bases left in between.

V is TRBV6-6 and J is TRBJ2-1; no reliable D call. The ends were cut back, 0 bases at V and 4 bases at J, with 7 bases in the middle. The germline CDR1 and CDR2 sequences are MNHNY and SVGAGI (reference sequence). The CDR3 covers 14 residues. The CDR3 sequence is CASSYSADYNEQFF. Here the CDR3 DNA reads TGTGCCAGCAGTTACTCGGCAGATTACAATGAGCAGTTCTTC.

The chain carries TRBV2 and TRBJ2-4, with 13 positions matching TRBD2. In germline, CDR1 is SNHLY, CDR2 FYNNEI. The CDR3 runs to 18 residues. V shed 8 bases and J 0 bases; nucleotides not matched to a gene: 10. The CDR3 region is CASCSGLAGTLAKNIQYF. DNA for the CDR3: TGTGCCAGCTGCTCGGGACTAGCGGGGACCTTAGCCAAAAACATTCAGTACTTC.

This chain links TRBV6-5 with TRBJ1-3; 11 nucleotides align to TRBD1. Germline values: CDR1 MNHEY, CDR2 SVGAGI. V lost 7 bases, J lost 8 bases, and 10 bases stayed unmatched. This CDR3 spans 15 amino acids. CDR3 loop: CASTQGQGALDTIYF. CDR3 DNA sequence: TGTGCCAGCACCCAAGGACAGGGGGCTTTAGACACCATATATTTT.

Here the CDR3 DNA reads TGTGCCAGCAGGAGGGACAGGGGGAACAACGAGCAGTACTTC. It translates to CASRRDRGNNEQYF. This chain connects TRBV2 to TRBJ2-7; 11 bases line up with TRBD1. V was pared by 6 bases and J by 5 bases, with 6 bases of the junction left unmatched. CDR1 SNHLY and CDR2 FYNNEI come from the germline V gene. This CDR3 has 14 residues.

V is TRBV29-1 and J is TRBJ2-7; a weak D match, TRBD2 (6 bases). Trimming removed 5 bases at V and 9 bases at J, with 14 bases between. The CDR3 is made up of 11 amino acids. Per the germline V gene, CDR1 is SQVTM and CDR2 is ANQGSEA. In DNA, the CDR3 is TGCAGCGTTCCGTCCGGGAGCGGGCAGTACTTC. It yields the protein CSVPSGSGQYF.

Remarks on this clone: Other DNA sequences in the sample encode the same CDR3. DNA of the CDR3: TGCGCCAGCAGCTTGGTTCAGGGGAGAGATACGCAGTATTTT. Amino acids: CASSLVQGRDTQYF. V usage is TRBV5-1 and J usage is TRBJ2-3; weak D call: TRBD1 (6 bases). In germline, CDR1 is SGHRS, CDR2 YFSETQ. The CDR3 has 14 amino acids. Trimming stripped 0 bases from V and 5 bases from J, with 10 bases between.